This T cell receptor beta chain was recovered during a study of blood T cell repertoires in COVID-19. Overall study context: The origin of the acute and convalescent COVID-19 samples was the United States, Italy and Spain. PBMCs, B-cell-depleted T cells, or T cells provided the cDNA or gDNA that made up the material.

The V and J ends lost 3 bases and 0 bases respectively, with 12 bases between them. The CDR3 is made up of 16 amino acids. Germline V lookup: CDR1 WSHSY, CDR2 SAAADI. The assay was immunoSEQ multiplex PCR, and TCRdb's table has in-frame clones only and misses some. The sample lists over 25,000 clones; 88% were seen once. The J gene is TRBJ2-4, the V gene TRBV10-2; no reliable D call. The specimen sequenced was peripheral blood. This TCR was sampled from a woman between 50 and 59 years old with active COVID-19. The CDR3 region is CASSEYENLAKNIQYF. CDR3 in DNA: TGCGCCAGCAGTGAATACGAGAATTTAGCCAAAAACATTCAGTACTTC.